Shown below are 18 T cell receptor beta chains from a single sample sequenced in a study of blood T cells in healthy people across ages. With a J-beta primer mix and a sample-barcoded 5' primer, a second PCR ran roughly 6 to 11 cycles. Each CDR3 protein gets one entry after TCRdb re-called the 5' RACE reads with MiXCR. The profile shows 800,000 to 950,000 distinct CDR3 sequences, 35% to 40% of them singletons. The sequencing input was blood. These receptors were taken from a man aged 18 to 29 in good health.

The chain links TRBV5-5 to TRBJ2-2; 8 nucleotides agree with TRBD1. CDR1 is SGHKS, CDR2 YYEKEE, per germline (reference sequence). The CDR3 loop spans 15 amino acids. V lost 4 bases, J lost 6 bases, and 8 bases stayed unmatched. The CDR3 DNA reads TGTGCCAGCAGCCTCCTACAGGGGGTCTCCGGGGAGCTGTTTTTT. It yields the protein CASSLLQGVSGELFF.

The chain couples TRBV12-3 or TRBV12-4 to TRBJ2-5; possibly TRBD1 for D (5 bases). V was pared by 3 bases and J by 5 bases, with 13 bases between. This CDR3 is built from 14 residues. CDR3 sequence (DNA): TGTGCCAGCAGTTTTGAACAGCGACAGGAGACCCAGTACTTC. Translating gives CASSFEQRQETQYF.

This sequence joins TRBV27 and TRBJ2-1; 9 bases are shared with TRBD1. The CDR3 sequence is 15 residues long. Trimming removed 5 bases from V and 10 bases from J; junction bases left unmatched: 12. From germline, CDR1 is MNHEY and CDR2 SMNVEV (reference sequence). CDR3 loop: CASSTSGTGNHEQFF. The CDR3 DNA reads TGTGCCAGCAGTACATCCGGGACAGGGAACCACGAGCAGTTCTTC.

The genes are TRBV20-1 and TRBJ2-1; 8 nucleotides match TRBD2. V gave up 5 bases and J gave up 2 bases; unmatched junction bases: 11. CDR3 size: 16 residues. Germline CDR1 DFQATT, CDR2 SNEGSKA (reference sequence). The CDR3 is CSAPGNGGATYNEQFF. In nucleotides, the CDR3 is TGCAGTGCTCCCGGGAACGGGGGGGCCACCTACAATGAGCAGTTCTTC.

The V call is TRBV15, the J call TRBJ2-6; D tentatively fits TRBD1 or TRBD2 (5 bases each). Germline V lookup: CDR1 LNHNV, CDR2 YYDKDF (reference sequence). V was shortened by 0 bases and J by 2 bases, with 8 bases between the two germline ends. This CDR3 contains 16 residues. CDR3 loop: CATSRDLGAGANVLTF. Here the CDR3 DNA reads TGTGCCACCAGCAGAGATCTGGGGGCTGGGGCCAACGTCCTGACTTTC. The full variable domain, its missing parts supplied by reference TRBV15 and TRBJ2-6, is DAMVIQNPRYQVTQFGKPVTLSCSQTLNHNVMYWYQQKSSQAPKLLFHYYDKDFNNEADTPDNFQSRRPNTSFCFLDIRSPGLGDTAMYLCATSRDLGAGANVLTFGAGSRLTVL.

The chain carries TRBV4-2 and TRBJ1-5; D is uncertain. Germline V gene lookup returns CDR1 LGHNA and CDR2 YNFKEQ. V was pared by 0 bases and J by 3 bases, with 9 bases between. There are 15 residues in the CDR3. The CDR3 bases are TGTGCCAGCAGCCAAGATGGGTCTAACAATCAGCCCCAGCATTTT. Protein product: CASSQDGSNNQPQHF.

The V gene is TRBV12-3 or TRBV12-4, the J gene TRBJ1-1; TRBD1 might be the D (6 bases). Trimming cost V 4 bases and J 4 bases, with 13 bases left between them. CDR3 length equals 14 residues. CDR3 region: CASSWRGAGTEAFF. As DNA, the CDR3 is TGTGCCAGCAGTTGGCGGGGGGCCGGCACTGAAGCTTTCTTT.

This clonotype was found many times. The rearrangement uses TRBV30 and TRBJ2-7; no clear D. Trimming shortened V by 1 base and J by 2 bases, and 3 bases separated the two germline ends. The CDR3 loop spans 11 amino acids. Germline CDR1 and CDR2: GTSNPN and SVGIG (reference sequence). CDR3 sequence (DNA): TGTGCCTGGAGTGGGCCCTACGAGCAGTACTTC. Translating it yields CAWSGPYEQYF.

This clonotype was recorded many times. The rearrangement joins TRBV6-5 to TRBJ2-1; the D gene could be TRBD1 or TRBD2 (5 bases each). CDR1 is MNHEY, CDR2 SVGAGI, per germline. V lost 2 bases, J lost 2 bases, and 13 bases lay in between. The CDR3 runs to 16 residues. The CDR3 DNA reads as TGTGCCAGCAGTTACGCGGCAGGGAGCGCCTACAATGAGCAGTTCTTC. It translates to CASSYAAGSAYNEQFF.

The chain uses TRBV4-3 and TRBJ2-1; 9 bases fit TRBD2. The length of the CDR3 is 17 residues. CDR1 and CDR2 (germline): LGHNA, YSLEER. J was trimmed by 7 bases and V by 1 base; bases with no gene match: 11. As DNA, the CDR3 is TGCGCCAGCAGCCAAGTTGTGGCGGGGGGGATCCAAAATGAGCAGTTCTTC. This translates into CASSQVVAGGIQNEQFF.

This clonotype has at least ten counts. The CDR3 nucleotides are TGTGCCAGCAGTTTAGGGTCCAACTATGGCTACACCTTC. It is translated as CASSLGSNYGYTF. The chain is built from TRBV12-3 or TRBV12-4 and TRBJ1-2; D is unclear. Trimming removed 1 base from V and 2 bases from J, with 5 bases in between. This CDR3 spans 13 amino acids.

V is TRBV27 and J is TRBJ2-1; TRBD2 matches 8 bases. The CDR3 extends over 15 amino acids. The ends lost 8 bases at V and 5 bases at J; junction bases unmatched: 11. Germline loops: CDR1 MNHEY, CDR2 SMNVEV (reference sequence). CDR3 nucleotides: TGTGCCAGCTACACCCGGGGGGGTGTCGACAATGAGCAGTTCTTC. Translating it yields CASYTRGGVDNEQFF.

This clonotype showed up just a few times. V and J are TRBV6-5 and TRBJ2-1; D may match TRBD1 or TRBD2 (6 bases each). The V end was cut by 6 bases, the J end by 0 bases, with 15 bases between. Germline CDR1 and CDR2: MNHEY and SVGAGI. The CDR3 has 16 amino acids. The CDR3 nucleotides are TGTGCCAGCAGCCTAGACGGGGGCAGCTCCTACAATGAGCAGTTCTTC. This gives the protein CASSLDGGSSYNEQFF.

To note about this clonotype: A read error may explain this, as a much larger clone is one base away. The CDR3 coding sequence is TGTGCCAGCAGTCGGCAGGGGGATAATTCACTCCTCCACTTT. It yields the protein CASSRQGDNSLLHF. V is TRBV12-3 or TRBV12-4 and J is TRBJ1-6; 7 bases map to TRBD1. The CDR3 sequence is 14 residues long.

Points on this clonotype: Compared with germline, one end of the junction differs, possibly owing to a read error. This sequence joins TRBV25-1 and TRBJ1-2; possibly TRBD1 for D (6 bases). CDR1 MGHDK and CDR2 SYGVNS come from the germline V gene. The CDR3 extends over 15 amino acids. The chain's CDR3 is CANSEFNRETGGYTF. The CDR3 DNA is TGTGCCAACAGTGAATTCAACAGGGAAACGGGTGGCTACACCTTC.

The chain has TRBV20-1 and TRBJ2-1; 9 bases fit TRBD1. CDR1 DFQATT and CDR2 SNEGSKA come from the germline V gene (reference sequence). With V trimmed by 5 bases and J by 6 bases, 8 bases remained unmatched. This CDR3 has 14 amino acids. The CDR3, as DNA: TGCAGTGCTGGACCCCTGGGACAGGGCAATGAGCAGTTCTTC. This translates into CSAGPLGQGNEQFF.

This clonotype showed up just a few times. The chain is built from TRBV7-2 and TRBJ2-1; 12 bases map to TRBD2. CDR1 is SGHTA and CDR2 is FQGNSA in the germline V gene. Trimming at V came to 6 bases and at J to 1 base, leaving 4 bases not matched to a gene. The CDR3 spans 16 residues. The CDR3 region has the DNA TGTGCCAGCAGGCCCGGGACTAGCGGGTCCTACAATGAGCAGTTCTTC. Protein: CASRPGTSGSYNEQFF.

This clonotype was seen only a few times. This sequence joins TRBV20-1 and TRBJ2-5, with TRBD2 matching 8 bases. J lost 4 bases, V lost 5 bases, and 9 bases had no gene match. Germline CDR1 is DFQATT and CDR2 is SNEGSKA (reference sequence). This CDR3 has 14 residues. For the CDR3, the DNA is TGCAGTGCTGTAATAATGCGGGGGGCAGAGACCCAGTACTTC. As protein: CSAVIMRGAETQYF.